This T cell receptor beta chain stems from a study of cytomegalovirus exposure and HLA in healthy donors. The CDR3 spans 14 residues. V was shortened by 6 bases and J by 2 bases, with 13 bases between the two germline ends. Looked up from germline, CDR1 is MNHEY and CDR2 is SVGAGI. The PCR used 60 Vbeta and 13 Jbeta primers. Sequencing was performed with immunoSEQ multiplex PCR; in TCRdb, only in-frame clones are kept and a portion is missing. The sample holds approximately 130,000 clones; 65% to 90% are singletons and the top ten take 1.2%. The chain employs TRBV6-5 and TRBJ1-1; maybe TRBD1 (5 bases). The sequence was obtained from a girl aged 2-15 years in good health and CMV-seronegative. Sequencing was done on a sample of PBMCs. The CDR3 coding sequence is TGTGCCAGCAGCATGACAGATATAAACACTGAAGCTTTCTTT. This codes for CASSMTDINTEAFF.